This TCR beta chain was sequenced for a study of CD4+ T cells in melanoma. TCRdb's copy holds only in-frame clones and misses some; the assay was immunoSEQ multiplex PCR. The sample includes about 120,000 clones, 80% to 95% of them seen just once. General observations from the study: A reported correlation linked neoantigen-specific CD4+ T cells to CD8+, macrophage and B cell function. Neoantigen-specific CD4+ T cells in melanoma reportedly had diverse differentiation states.

Concerning this clone itself: What it binds is unknown.

CDR3 size: 15 residues. Germline V gene data show CDR1 as SNHLY and CDR2 as FYNNEI. Trimming shortened V by 3 bases and J by 1 base, and 13 bases separated the two germline ends. The chain joins TRBV2 to TRBJ2-7; perhaps TRBD1 as D (6 bases). Sequences were obtained from peripheral blood. The sequence derives from a human donor with melanoma. The CDR3 loop reads CASSEDSLGSYEQYF. CDR3 in DNA: TGTGCCAGCAGTGAGGACAGCCTTGGGTCCTACGAGCAGTACTTC.